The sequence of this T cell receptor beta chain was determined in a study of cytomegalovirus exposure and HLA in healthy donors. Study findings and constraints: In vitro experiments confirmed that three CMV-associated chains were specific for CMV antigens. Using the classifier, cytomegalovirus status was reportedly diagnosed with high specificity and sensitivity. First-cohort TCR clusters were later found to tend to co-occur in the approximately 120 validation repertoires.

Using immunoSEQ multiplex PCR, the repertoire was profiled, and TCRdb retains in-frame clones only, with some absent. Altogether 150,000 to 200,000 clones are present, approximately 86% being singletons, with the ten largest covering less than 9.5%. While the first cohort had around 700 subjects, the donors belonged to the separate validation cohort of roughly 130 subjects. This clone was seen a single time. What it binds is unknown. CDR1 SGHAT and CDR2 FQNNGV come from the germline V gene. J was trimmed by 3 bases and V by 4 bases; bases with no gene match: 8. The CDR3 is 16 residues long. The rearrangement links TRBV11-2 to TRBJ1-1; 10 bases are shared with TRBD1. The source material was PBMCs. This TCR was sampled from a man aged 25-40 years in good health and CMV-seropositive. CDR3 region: CASSSSFGQGDTEAFF. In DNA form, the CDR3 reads TGTGCCAGCAGCTCCTCTTTTGGACAGGGGGACACTGAAGCTTTCTTT.